The 25 T cell receptor beta chains below all came from one sample that was sequenced in a study of blood T cell repertoires in COVID-19. Profiled with immunoSEQ multiplex PCR; TCRdb holds only in-frame clones, not every one. The sample holds approximately 100,000 clones, approximately 81% seen once. Sequences were obtained from peripheral blood. These receptors all come from a man in his sixties with acute or convalescent COVID-19.

The rearrangement joins TRBV19 to TRBJ1-1; tentatively, D is TRBD1 (5 bases). The V and J ends lost 7 bases and 5 bases respectively, with 23 bases between them. Germline values: CDR1 LNHDA, CDR2 SQIVND (reference sequence). The CDR3 consists of 16 residues. The CDR3 coding sequence is TGTGCCAGTACCCACGCTCGAAGGGGACTTGGGACTGAAGCTTTCTTT. Encoded protein: CASTHARRGLGTEAFF.

The gene calls are TRBV7-9 and TRBJ2-1; the D gene is possibly TRBD2 (6 bases). The germline V and J ends were trimmed by 0 bases and 5 bases, with 11 bases remaining between them. This CDR3 has 15 residues. Germline CDR1 SEHNR, CDR2 FQNEAQ (reference sequence). CDR3 nucleotides: TGTGCCAGCAGCTTAGCGGCGGGATTGAACAATGAGCAGTTCTTC. Encoded protein: CASSLAAGLNNEQFF.

V is TRBV18 and J is TRBJ2-3; no firm D call. The V gene lost 0 bases and the J gene lost 2 bases, with 9 bases spanning the gap. Germline V CDR1 and CDR2: KGHSH, LQKENI. The CDR3 is 15 residues long. The CDR3 nucleotides read TGTGCCAGCTCACCACCGCGAACTTTCACAGATACGCAGTATTTT. Translated, it gives CASSPPRTFTDTQYF.

V usage is TRBV7-2 and J usage is TRBJ2-3, with 8 bases lining up with TRBD2. V was pared by 2 bases and J by 7 bases, with 8 bases of the junction left unmatched. CDR1 and CDR2 (germline): SGHTA, FQGNSA. This CDR3 is built from 15 residues. CDR3 DNA sequence: TGTGCCAGCAGCTTATCTGGCGGGGGGTCAAATACGCAGTATTTT. Protein product: CASSLSGGGSNTQYF.

The J gene is TRBJ2-7, the V gene TRBV19, with D maybe TRBD2 (6 bases). V dropped 3 bases and J dropped 4 bases, with 16 bases sitting between them. This CDR3 comprises 15 residues. The germline V gene has CDR1 LNHDA and CDR2 SQIVND (reference sequence). CDR3 sequence: CASSIFGGTQYEQYF. Written as DNA, the CDR3 is TGTGCCAGTAGTATCTTCGGCGGGACTCAATACGAGCAGTACTTC.

V usage is TRBV13 and J usage is TRBJ2-5; 13 bases are shared with TRBD2. Germline-derived CDR1 and CDR2 are PRHDT and FYEKMQ (reference sequence). CDR3 size: 18 residues. The V segment lost 2 bases and the J segment 2 bases; nucleotides outside the gene matches: 8. The CDR3 region is CASSLWGLAGPLQETQYF. The CDR3 DNA is TGTGCCAGCAGCTTATGGGGACTAGCGGGGCCGCTACAAGAGACCCAGTACTTC.

V is TRBV4-1 and J is TRBJ2-1; TRBD2 matches at 9 bases. In germline, CDR1 is MGHRA, CDR2 YSYEKL. The V segment lost 0 bases and the J segment 3 bases; nucleotides outside the gene matches: 9. This CDR3 is 18 amino acids long. The CDR3 sequence: CASSQEWERGVIYNEQFF. Written as DNA, the CDR3 is TGCGCCAGCAGCCAAGAATGGGAGCGGGGGGTAATCTACAATGAGCAGTTCTTC.

The V gene is TRBV24-1, the J gene TRBJ2-7; 11 nucleotides align to TRBD2. CDR1 KGHDR and CDR2 SFDVKD come from the germline V gene. The trim removed 9 bases at V and 2 bases at J, leaving 8 bases unmatched. The CDR3 runs to 15 residues. DNA for the CDR3: TGTGCCACCCGACCGGGACTAGCGGTAACCTACGAGCAGTACTTC. It specifies CATRPGLAVTYEQYF.

This chain links TRBV10-1 with TRBJ2-7, with 9 bases lining up with TRBD1. J gave up 5 bases and V 10 bases, and 3 bases lay outside the gene matches. This CDR3 is 11 amino acids long. Germline CDR1 is WNHNN and CDR2 is SYGVQD (reference sequence). CDR3 DNA: TGCGCCACCGGACAGGGGAACGAGCAGTACTTC. Amino acid sequence: CATGQGNEQYF.

The chain combines TRBV6-2 or TRBV6-3 with TRBJ1-2; D is uncertain. CDR3 length: 20 residues. Germline V gene lookup returns CDR1 MNHEY and CDR2 SVGEGT. Trimming took off 2 bases at V and 0 bases at J, with 25 bases between the two ends. CDR3 loop: CASSYGRISPFPGTNYGYTF. The CDR3 DNA follows: TGTGCCAGCAGTTACGGGAGGATTTCCCCTTTCCCCGGGACTAACTATGGCTACACCTTC.

This clone occurred a few times. This chain uses TRBV19 with TRBJ2-7; possibly TRBD1 for D (6 bases). Germline CDR1 reads LNHDA; CDR2 reads SQIVND (reference sequence). This CDR3 is built from 14 residues. With 4 bases removed from V and 2 bases from J, the gap between germline ends came to 12 bases. The CDR3 coding sequence is TGTGCCAGTAGTACACAGGGTTCCCCCTACGAGCAGTACTTC. The encoded protein is CASSTQGSPYEQYF.

The CDR3 DNA is TGTGCCAGCAGCCACAGGGGGCGCGGGGGAAACACCATATATTTT. Translation gives CASSHRGRGGNTIYF. V and J are TRBV7-9 and TRBJ1-3; 9 bases line up with TRBD1. Trimming removed 5 bases from V and 4 bases from J; junction bases left unmatched: 6. The CDR3 loop spans 15 amino acids. Germline V gives CDR1 SEHNR, CDR2 FQNEAQ (reference sequence).

The genes are TRBV5-6 and TRBJ1-2; D unclear. The ends were cut back, 6 bases at V and 4 bases at J, with 13 bases in the middle. The CDR3 covers 13 residues. Germline CDR1 reads SGHDT; CDR2 reads YYEEEE. Here the CDR3 DNA reads TGTGCCAGCAACCCCGGATCAGGCTATGGCTACACCTTC. The encoded protein is CASNPGSGYGYTF.

This CDR3 reads CASSFSGLATDTQYF. DNA for the CDR3: TGTGCCAGCAGCTTCTCGGGACTAGCGACAGATACGCAGTATTTT. The V gene is TRBV7-2, the J gene TRBJ2-3; 10 bases are shared with TRBD2. This CDR3 spans 15 amino acids. V trimming: 3 bases; J trimming: 3 bases; junction bases outside the gene matches: 3. Germline assignment: CDR1 SGHTA and CDR2 FQGNSA.

The chain couples TRBV6-5 to TRBJ1-1; D remains unclear. Looked up from germline, CDR1 is MNHEY and CDR2 is SVGAGI. Trimming shortened V by 6 bases and J by 0 bases, and 11 bases separated the two germline ends. The CDR3 is 14 amino acids. The CDR3 sequence: CASSPGVLNTEAFF. The CDR3 DNA follows: TGTGCCAGCAGCCCCGGGGTCCTGAACACTGAAGCTTTCTTT.

This clone has more than one count but fewer than ten. This chain links TRBV4-1 with TRBJ1-5; 9 positions match TRBD1. V gave up 0 bases and J gave up 1 base; unmatched junction bases: 4. The CDR3 totals 17 residues. Germline V gene sequence: CDR1 MGHRA, CDR2 YSYEKL. CDR3 sequence (DNA): TGCGCCAGCAGCCAAGAAGGGACAGGGAGGAGCAATCAGCCCCAGCATTTT. Translated: CASSQEGTGRSNQPQHF.

J is TRBJ2-2 and V is TRBV19, with TRBD2 matching 9 bases. This CDR3 contains 18 residues. The ends lost 3 bases at V and 3 bases at J; junction bases unmatched: 11. In germline, CDR1 is LNHDA, CDR2 SQIVND (reference sequence). The CDR3 here is CASSITSGRNKDTGELFF. CDR3 nucleotide sequence: TGTGCCAGTAGTATTACCAGCGGGAGGAATAAAGACACCGGGGAGCTGTTTTTT.

The chain couples TRBV19 to TRBJ2-5, with D possibly being TRBD2 (5 bases). The CDR3 consists of 13 residues. The germline V gene has CDR1 LNHDA and CDR2 SQIVND (reference sequence). Trimming took off 6 bases at V and 2 bases at J, with 10 bases between the two ends. The DNA of the CDR3 is TGTGCCAGTAGCAGGACTGTGCAAGAGACCCAGTACTTC. Amino acids: CASSRTVQETQYF.

The chain couples TRBV3-1 (or the pseudogene TRBV3-2) to TRBJ2-3; 14 positions agree with TRBD2. The CDR3 extends over 16 amino acids. V trimming: 4 bases; J trimming: 3 bases; junction bases outside the gene matches: 3. CDR1 and CDR2 (germline): LGHDT, YNNKEL (reference sequence). CDR3 loop: CASSPTSGRETDTQYF. The CDR3 DNA sequence: TGTGCCAGCAGCCCGACTAGCGGGAGGGAAACAGATACGCAGTATTTT.

CDR3 in amino acids: CASSRPGTGAYEQYF. The CDR3 DNA reads TGTGCCAGCAGCAGACCCGGGACAGGGGCCTACGAGCAGTACTTC. The V and J genes are TRBV28 and TRBJ2-7; 10 bases line up with TRBD1. The trim removed 6 bases at V and 2 bases at J, leaving 7 bases unmatched. The CDR3 has 15 residues. The germline CDR1 and CDR2 sequences are MDHEN and SYDVKM.

The chain uses TRBV28 and TRBJ2-5, with 10 positions matching TRBD1. In germline, CDR1 is MDHEN, CDR2 SYDVKM. V gave up 5 bases and J gave up 1 base; unmatched junction bases: 1. This CDR3 is 14 amino acids long. The CDR3 sequence is CASSRTGGQETQYF. The CDR3 DNA follows: TGTGCCAGCAGTCGGACAGGGGGCCAAGAGACCCAGTACTTC.

Only a few counts were recorded for this clone. The rearrangement links TRBV11-2 to TRBJ2-3; TRBD2 agrees at 9 bases. CDR1 SGHAT and CDR2 FQNNGV come from the germline V gene. Germline trimming cut 0 bases from V and 4 bases from J; bases unmatched to any gene: 5. The CDR3 contains 16 residues. The CDR3 DNA reads as TGTGCCAGCAGCTTAGATCAAGCGGGAGGTGCAGATACGCAGTATTTT. Protein sequence: CASSLDQAGGADTQYF.

This chain uses TRBV18 with TRBJ2-3; D perhaps matches TRBD2 (5 bases). The CDR3 is 15 residues long. Trimming left V 3 bases short and J 2 bases short, with 12 bases between. Germline V gene lookup returns CDR1 KGHSH and CDR2 LQKENI. This CDR3 reads CASSPRIANTDTQYF. CDR3 in DNA: TGTGCCAGCTCACCGAGAATAGCGAACACAGATACGCAGTATTTT.

J is TRBJ2-7 and V is TRBV7-9; TRBD1 aligns across 12 bases. In germline, CDR1 is SEHNR, CDR2 FQNEAQ (reference sequence). The CDR3 sequence is 16 residues long. J gave up 5 bases and V 0 bases, and 5 bases lay outside the gene matches. The CDR3 nucleotides are TGTGCCAGCAGCTTAGCAGCCGGGACAGGGGGCCACGAGCAGTACTTC. Translated, it gives CASSLAAGTGGHEQYF. The complete variable domain, with remaining parts taken from reference TRBV7-9 and TRBJ2-7, reads DTGVSQNPRHKITKRGQNVTFRCDPISEHNRLYWYRQTLGQGPEFLTYFQNEAQLEKSRLLSDRFSAERPKGSFSTLEIQRTEQGDSAMYLCASSLAAGTGGHEQYFGPGTRLTVT.

The J gene is TRBJ2-3, the V gene TRBV18, with a possible D match to TRBD1 (5 bases). Between the trimmed V and J ends, which lost 2 bases and 1 base, there was a span of 16 bases. The CDR3 sequence is 17 residues long. Germline assignment: CDR1 KGHSH and CDR2 LQKENI. CDR3: CASSPSVKGPGTDTQYF. The CDR3 DNA reads as TGTGCCAGCTCACCATCTGTTAAGGGGCCTGGCACAGATACGCAGTATTTT.